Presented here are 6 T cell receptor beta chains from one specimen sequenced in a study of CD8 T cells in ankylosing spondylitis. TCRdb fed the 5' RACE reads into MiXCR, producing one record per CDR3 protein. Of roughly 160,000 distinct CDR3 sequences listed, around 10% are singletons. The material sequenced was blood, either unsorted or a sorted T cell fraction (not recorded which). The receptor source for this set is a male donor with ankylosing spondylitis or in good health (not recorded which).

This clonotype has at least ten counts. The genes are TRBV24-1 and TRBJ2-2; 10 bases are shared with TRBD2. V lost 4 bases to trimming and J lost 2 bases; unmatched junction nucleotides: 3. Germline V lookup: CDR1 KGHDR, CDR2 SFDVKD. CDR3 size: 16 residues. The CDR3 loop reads CATSDGLAENTGELFF. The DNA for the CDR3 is TGTGCCACCAGTGACGGACTAGCGGAAAACACCGGGGAGCTGTTTTTT.

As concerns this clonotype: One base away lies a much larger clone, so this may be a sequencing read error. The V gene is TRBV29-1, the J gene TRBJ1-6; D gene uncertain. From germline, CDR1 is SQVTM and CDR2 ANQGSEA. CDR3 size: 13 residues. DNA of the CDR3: TGCAGCGTTGCTTATCTAGATAATTCACTCCTCCACTTT. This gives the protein CSVAYLDNSLLHF.

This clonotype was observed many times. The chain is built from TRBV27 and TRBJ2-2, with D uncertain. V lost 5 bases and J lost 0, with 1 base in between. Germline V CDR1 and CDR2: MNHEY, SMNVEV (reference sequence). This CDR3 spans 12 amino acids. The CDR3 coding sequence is TGTGCCAGCAGTCCGAACACCGGGGAGCTGTTTTTT. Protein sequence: CASSPNTGELFF.

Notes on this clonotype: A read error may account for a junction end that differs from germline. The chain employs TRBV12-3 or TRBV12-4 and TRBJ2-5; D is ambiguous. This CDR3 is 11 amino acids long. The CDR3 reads CVSSFRETQYF. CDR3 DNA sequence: TGTGTCAGCAGTTTTAGAGAGACCCAGTACTTC.

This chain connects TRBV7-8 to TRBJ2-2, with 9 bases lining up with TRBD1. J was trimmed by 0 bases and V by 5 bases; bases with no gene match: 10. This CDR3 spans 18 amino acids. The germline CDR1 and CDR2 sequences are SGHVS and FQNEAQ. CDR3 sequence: CASSPTDRGTPNTGELFF. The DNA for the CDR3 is TGTGCCAGCAGCCCGACGGACAGGGGTACACCGAACACCGGGGAGCTGTTTTTT.

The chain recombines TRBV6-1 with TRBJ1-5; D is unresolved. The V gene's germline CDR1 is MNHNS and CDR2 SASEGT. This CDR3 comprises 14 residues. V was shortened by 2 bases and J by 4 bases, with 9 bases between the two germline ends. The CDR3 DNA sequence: TGTGCCAGCAGTGAAAGTGTGGGGAATCAGCCCCAGCATTTT. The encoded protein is CASSESVGNQPQHF.